The sequence of this TCR beta chain was determined in a study of CD4 T cells in relation to SARS-CoV-2 and coronaviruses. TCRdb's table, derived via immunoSEQ multiplex PCR, lists solely in-frame clones and lacks some. The data hold roughly 19,000 clones, with approximately 76% observed a single time. The germline V gene has CDR1 LNHNV and CDR2 YYDKDF (reference sequence). This CDR3 has 16 residues. Comment on this clone: What it binds is unknown. A junction boundary mismatches the germline segment, possibly from a read error.

CD4+ T cells from unexposed donors were obtained before the COVID-19 pandemic (2011-2018). CD4+ T cells were isolated from the cells after about nine days of culture. This sequence originates from a human donor in good health. Sequencing used CD4+ T cells from PBMCs, cultured in vitro. The chain recombines TRBV15 with TRBJ2-1; the match to TRBD1 covers 9 bases. CDR3 nucleotides: TGTGCCACCACCAGACCGGGACAGGGTGCCGACAATGAGCAGTTCTTC. The encoded protein is CATTRPGQGADNEQFF.